This T cell receptor (beta chain) is drawn from a study of blood T cell repertoires in COVID-19 (dated by TCRdb to about 2020). Describing the broader study: The collaborator samples originated in the United States, Italy and Spain and spanned the acute and convalescent phases of COVID-19. The prospective study material was composed of cDNA or gDNA derived from T cells, B-cell-depleted T cells, or PBMCs. The dataset comprised deeply sampled blood TCRbeta repertoires from subjects exposed to, actively infected with, or recovered from COVID-19. The repertoires were released in a freely available public database meant as a resource for research on the immune response to SARS-CoV-2. Samples were obtained from the ongoing ImmuneRACE study (first 160 participants) and from 1,254 subjects provided by 6 global collaborators. A de-identified subject ID, COVID-19 status, age in years and sex were almost always included in the sample metadata. HLA class I and class II types, where available, came from metadata supplied by the sample provider rather than from assay-based typing.

CDR1 and CDR2, per the germline V gene, are SGDLS and YYNGEE. V and J lose 0 bases and 1 base, and a span of 10 bases separates them. The cysteine opens and the phenylalanine closes a CDR3 of 15 amino acids. Only the CDR3 region is kept as DNA, spanning 45 bases read in frame from base 1. Note on this clone: Its antigen is currently not known. Base qualities are not recorded, but no much larger clone differs from it by a single base.

TCRbeta CDR3 regions were amplified from genomic DNA using the immunoSEQ Assay, a bias-controlled multiplex PCR. Processing in the source paper ran as follows. Nucleated cell counts per sample were estimated from amplification of reference gene primers within the assay. Sequence reads were collapsed and filtered to measure the absolute abundance of every unique TCRbeta CDR3 rearrangement. For each sample, productive Simpson clonality was calculated by taking the square root of Simpson's diversity index across productive rearrangements. TCRdb obtained this table from immuneACCESS and retained in-frame rearrangements with V and J assigned. These tables miss some clones; where compared with another copy, unresolved V genes account for less than half of the shortfall, and the remainder is unexplained. V, J and clone size derive from that table, while D and trimming were established from the DNA sequence. This sample lists 140,000 to 150,000 clones; 75% to 90% were detected once. Of the sample, 2.5% to 3% is held by the ten largest clones.

Results the study describes overall, beyond this receptor: The quantity of clinical and demographic metadata differed by source and by participant and was supplied without curation.

Collaborating institutions collected whole blood in K2EDTA tubes following their own protocols. For TCRbeta analysis, collaborators shipped samples in one of three forms: frozen whole blood, isolated PBMCs, or DNA extracted from either of those sample types. The sequence came from a man in his sixties with active or convalescent COVID-19. The chain is made from TRBV9 and TRBJ1-2; the best D guess is TRBD1, with 6 bases matching. Sequencing was done on a sample of peripheral blood. In nucleotide form, the sequence is TGTGCCAGCAGCGTAGGACAGGACCTTAACTATGGCTACACCTTC. Translated, this gives CASSVGQDLNYGYTF.